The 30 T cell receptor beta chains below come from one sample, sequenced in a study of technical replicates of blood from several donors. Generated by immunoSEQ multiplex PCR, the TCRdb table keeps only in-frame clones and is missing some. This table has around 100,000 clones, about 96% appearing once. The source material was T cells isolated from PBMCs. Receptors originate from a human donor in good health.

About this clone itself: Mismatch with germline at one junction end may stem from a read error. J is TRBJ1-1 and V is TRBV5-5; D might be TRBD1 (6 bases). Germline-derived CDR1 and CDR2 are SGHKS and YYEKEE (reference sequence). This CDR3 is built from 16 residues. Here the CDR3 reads CASRLDTQGFNTEAFF. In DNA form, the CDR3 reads TGTGCCAGCAGATTGGACACTCAGGGGTTTAACACTGAAGCTTTCTTT.

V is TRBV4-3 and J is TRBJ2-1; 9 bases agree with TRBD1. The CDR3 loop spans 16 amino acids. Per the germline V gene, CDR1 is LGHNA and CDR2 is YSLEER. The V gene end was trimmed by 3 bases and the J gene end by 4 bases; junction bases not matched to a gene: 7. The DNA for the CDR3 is TGCGCCAGCAGCCATCACCGGGACAGGGAATACAATGAGCAGTTCTTC. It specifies CASSHHRDREYNEQFF.

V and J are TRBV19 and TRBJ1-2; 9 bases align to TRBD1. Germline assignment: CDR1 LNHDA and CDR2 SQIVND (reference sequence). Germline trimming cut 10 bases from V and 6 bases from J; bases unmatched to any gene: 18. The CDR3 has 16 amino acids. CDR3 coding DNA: TGTGCCACCCAAAAGAGGGGACAGGGTGAAGTCGATGGCTACACCTTC. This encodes CATQKRGQGEVDGYTF.

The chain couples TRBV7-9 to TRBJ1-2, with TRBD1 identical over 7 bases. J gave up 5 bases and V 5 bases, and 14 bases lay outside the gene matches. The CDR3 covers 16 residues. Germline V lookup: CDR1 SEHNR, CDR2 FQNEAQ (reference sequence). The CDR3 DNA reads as TGTGCCAGCAGCCACCGGGACAGTCAAGAACTTTATGGCTACACCTTC. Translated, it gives CASSHRDSQELYGYTF.

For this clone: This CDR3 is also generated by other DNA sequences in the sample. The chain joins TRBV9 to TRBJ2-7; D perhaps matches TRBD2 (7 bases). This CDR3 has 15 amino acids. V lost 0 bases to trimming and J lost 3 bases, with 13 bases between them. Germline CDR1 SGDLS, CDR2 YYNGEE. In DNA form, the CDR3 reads TGTGCCAGCAGCGTAGAGGGGGGGAGGGACTACGAGCAGTACTTC. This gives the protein CASSVEGGRDYEQYF.

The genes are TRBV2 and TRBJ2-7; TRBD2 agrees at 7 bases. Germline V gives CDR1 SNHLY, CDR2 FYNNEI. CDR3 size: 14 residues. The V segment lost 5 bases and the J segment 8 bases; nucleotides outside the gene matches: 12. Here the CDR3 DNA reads TGTGCCAGCAGTCCCCCTGGGGAGGGATTCAAGCAGTACTTC. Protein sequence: CASSPPGEGFKQYF.

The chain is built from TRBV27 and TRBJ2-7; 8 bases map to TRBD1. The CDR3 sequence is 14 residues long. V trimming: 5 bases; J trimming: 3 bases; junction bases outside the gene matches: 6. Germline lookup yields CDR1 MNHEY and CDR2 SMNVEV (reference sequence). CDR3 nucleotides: TGTGCCAGCAGTCTGGGACAGGTGGACTACGAGCAGTACTTC. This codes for CASSLGQVDYEQYF.

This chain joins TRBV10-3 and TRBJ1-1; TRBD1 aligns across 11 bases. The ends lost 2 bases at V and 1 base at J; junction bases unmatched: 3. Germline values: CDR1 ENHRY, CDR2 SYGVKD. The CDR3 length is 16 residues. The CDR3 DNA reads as TGTGCCATCAGTGAGGTGGGGACAGGGGGGAACACTGAAGCTTTCTTT. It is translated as CAISEVGTGGNTEAFF.

This CDR3 reads CASLRDKAQYF. As DNA, the CDR3 is TGTGCCAGCCTCCGAGACAAGGCGCAGTATTTT. The rearrangement joins TRBV13 to TRBJ2-3; D gene ambiguous. Trimming cost V 8 bases and J 10 bases, with 13 bases left between them. From germline, CDR1 is PRHDT and CDR2 FYEKMQ (reference sequence). This CDR3 is built from 11 residues.

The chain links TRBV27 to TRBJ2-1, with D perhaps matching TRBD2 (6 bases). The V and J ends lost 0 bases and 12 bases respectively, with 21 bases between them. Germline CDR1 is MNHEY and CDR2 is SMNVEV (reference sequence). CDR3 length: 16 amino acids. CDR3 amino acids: CASSLSTGDADLPQFF. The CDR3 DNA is TGTGCCAGCAGTTTATCGACGGGGGATGCCGATCTTCCGCAGTTCTTC.

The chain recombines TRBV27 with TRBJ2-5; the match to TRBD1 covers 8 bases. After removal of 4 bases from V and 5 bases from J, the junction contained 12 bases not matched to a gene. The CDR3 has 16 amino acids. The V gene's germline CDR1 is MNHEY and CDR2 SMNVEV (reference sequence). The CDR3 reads CASSSLDRALGETQYF. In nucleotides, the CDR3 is TGTGCCAGCAGTTCTCTGGACAGGGCCTTGGGGGAGACCCAGTACTTC.

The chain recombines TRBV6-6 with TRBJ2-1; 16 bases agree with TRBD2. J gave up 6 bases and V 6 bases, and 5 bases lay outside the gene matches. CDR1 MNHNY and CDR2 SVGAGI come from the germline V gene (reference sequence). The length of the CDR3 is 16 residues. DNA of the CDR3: TGTGCCAGCAGCACGGGACTAGCGGGAGGGCGCAATGAGCAGTTCTTC. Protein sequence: CASSTGLAGGRNEQFF.

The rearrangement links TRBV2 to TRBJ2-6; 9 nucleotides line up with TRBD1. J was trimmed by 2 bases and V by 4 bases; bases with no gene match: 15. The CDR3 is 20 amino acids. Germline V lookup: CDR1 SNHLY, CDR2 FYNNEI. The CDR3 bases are TGTGCCAGCAGTGGCGACCGAGAAGGGACAGGGTTCCCTGGGGCCAACGTCCTGACTTTC. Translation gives CASSGDREGTGFPGANVLTF.

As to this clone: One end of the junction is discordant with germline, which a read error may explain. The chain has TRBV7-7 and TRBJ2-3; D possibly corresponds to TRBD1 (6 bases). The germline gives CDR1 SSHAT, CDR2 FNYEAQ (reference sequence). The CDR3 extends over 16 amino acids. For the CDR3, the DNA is TGTGCTAGCAGCTTAGGAGCAGGGGCGCGAGCAGATACGCAGTATTTT. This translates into CASSLGAGARADTQYF. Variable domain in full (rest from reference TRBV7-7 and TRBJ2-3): GAGVSQSPRYKVTKRGQDVTLRCDPISSHATLYWYQQALGQGPEFLTYFNYEAQPDKSGLPSDRFSAERPEGSISTLTIQRTEQRDSAMYRCASSLGAGARADTQYFGPGTRLTVL.

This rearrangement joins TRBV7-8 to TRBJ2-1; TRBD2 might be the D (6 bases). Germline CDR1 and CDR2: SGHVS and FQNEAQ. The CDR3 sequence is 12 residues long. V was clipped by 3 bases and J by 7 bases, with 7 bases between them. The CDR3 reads CASSFAGNEQFF. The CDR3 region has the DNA TGTGCCAGCAGCTTCGCGGGGAATGAGCAGTTCTTC.

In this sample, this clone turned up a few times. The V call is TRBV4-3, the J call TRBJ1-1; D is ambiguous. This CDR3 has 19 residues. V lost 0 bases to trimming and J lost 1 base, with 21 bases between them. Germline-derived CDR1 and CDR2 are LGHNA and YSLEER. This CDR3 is CASSQEDAAWAASNTEAFF. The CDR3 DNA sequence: TGCGCCAGCAGCCAAGAAGATGCCGCGTGGGCTGCCTCGAACACTGAAGCTTTCTTT.

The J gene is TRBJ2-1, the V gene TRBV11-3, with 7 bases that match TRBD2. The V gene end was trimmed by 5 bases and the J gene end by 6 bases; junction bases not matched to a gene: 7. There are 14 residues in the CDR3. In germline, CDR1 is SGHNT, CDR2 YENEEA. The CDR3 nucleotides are TGTGCCAGCAGCCGGGCGGGAGAAGGCAATGAGCAGTTCTTC. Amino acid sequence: CASSRAGEGNEQFF.

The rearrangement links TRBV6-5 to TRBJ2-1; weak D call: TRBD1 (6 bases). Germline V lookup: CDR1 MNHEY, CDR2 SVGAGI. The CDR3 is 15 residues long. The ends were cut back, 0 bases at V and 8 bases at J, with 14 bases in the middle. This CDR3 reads CASSYSGGAGDEQFF. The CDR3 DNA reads TGTGCCAGCAGTTACTCGGGTGGGGCAGGGGATGAGCAGTTCTTC.

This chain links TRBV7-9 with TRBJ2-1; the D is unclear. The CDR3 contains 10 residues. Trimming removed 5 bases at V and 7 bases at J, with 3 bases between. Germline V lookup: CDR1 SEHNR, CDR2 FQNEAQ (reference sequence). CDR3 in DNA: TGTGCCAGCAGCCAAAATGAGCAGTTCTTC. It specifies CASSQNEQFF.

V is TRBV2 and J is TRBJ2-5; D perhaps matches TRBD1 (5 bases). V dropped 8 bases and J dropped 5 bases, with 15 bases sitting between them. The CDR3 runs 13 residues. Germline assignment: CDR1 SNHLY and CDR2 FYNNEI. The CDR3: CASANFRVETQYF. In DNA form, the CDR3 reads TGTGCCAGCGCCAATTTCAGGGTTGAGACCCAGTACTTC.

The CDR3 DNA follows: TGTGCCAGCTCAAGGGAGGGCCGCCCCTACAATGAGCAGTTCTTC. Its protein product is CASSREGRPYNEQFF. The chain recombines TRBV7-3 with TRBJ2-1; 7 bases map to TRBD2. The CDR3 runs 15 residues. CDR1 and CDR2 (germline): SGHTA, FQGTGA. After removal of 8 bases from V and 2 bases from J, the junction contained 9 bases not matched to a gene.

The CDR3 sequence is CASSLNLGPRLTDTQYF. DNA for the CDR3: TGCGCCAGCAGCTTGAATTTGGGGCCCCGCCTCACAGATACGCAGTATTTT. The chain has TRBV5-1 and TRBJ2-3; possible D gene TRBD1, 5 bases. This CDR3 contains 17 residues. From germline, CDR1 is SGHRS and CDR2 YFSETQ. Trimming removed 1 base from V and 2 bases from J, with 17 bases in between.

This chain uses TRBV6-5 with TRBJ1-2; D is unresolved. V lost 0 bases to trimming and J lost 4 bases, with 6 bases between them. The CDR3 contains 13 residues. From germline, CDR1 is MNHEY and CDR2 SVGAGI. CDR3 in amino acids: CASSYSTAYGYTF. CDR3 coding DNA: TGTGCCAGCAGTTACTCGACTGCCTATGGCTACACCTTC.

CDR3 amino acids: CASQRQGSWETQYF. For the CDR3, the DNA is TGTGCCAGCCAGAGGCAGGGCTCTTGGGAGACCCAGTACTTC. This chain connects TRBV6-1 to TRBJ2-5; D perhaps matches TRBD1 (5 bases). This CDR3 contains 14 residues. Germline CDR1 MNHNS, CDR2 SASEGT. V lost 8 bases and J 5 bases, leaving 18 bases between the germline ends.

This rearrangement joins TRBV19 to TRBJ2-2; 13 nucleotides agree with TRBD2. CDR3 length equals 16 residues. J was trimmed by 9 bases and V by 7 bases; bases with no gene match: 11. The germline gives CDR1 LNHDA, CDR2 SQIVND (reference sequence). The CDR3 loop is CASMVLWTSGSRELFF. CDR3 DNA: TGTGCCAGTATGGTTCTGTGGACTAGCGGGAGTAGGGAGCTGTTTTTT.

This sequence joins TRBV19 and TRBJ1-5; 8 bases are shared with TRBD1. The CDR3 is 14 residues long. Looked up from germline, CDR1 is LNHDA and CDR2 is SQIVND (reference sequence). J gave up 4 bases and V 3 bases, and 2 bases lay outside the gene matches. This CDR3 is CASSMRQGNQPQHF. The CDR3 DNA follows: TGTGCCAGTAGTATGCGACAGGGGAATCAGCCCCAGCATTTT. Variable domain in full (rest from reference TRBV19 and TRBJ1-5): DGGITQSPKYLFRKEGQNVTLSCEQNLNHDAMYWYRQDPGQGLRLIYYSQIVNDFQKGDIAEGYSVSREKKESFPLTVTSAQKNPTAFYLCASSMRQGNQPQHFGDGTRLSIL.

The CDR3 DNA follows: TGTGCCAGCAGCCTCGGGGCTCTAGCGGGGGAAGAGCAGTACTTC. This codes for CASSLGALAGEEQYF. The V and J genes are TRBV11-3 and TRBJ2-7; 10 bases are a match to TRBD2. Germline loops: CDR1 SGHNT, CDR2 YENEEA. Trimming cost V 5 bases and J 7 bases; bases outside gene matches: 11. CDR3 length equals 15 residues.

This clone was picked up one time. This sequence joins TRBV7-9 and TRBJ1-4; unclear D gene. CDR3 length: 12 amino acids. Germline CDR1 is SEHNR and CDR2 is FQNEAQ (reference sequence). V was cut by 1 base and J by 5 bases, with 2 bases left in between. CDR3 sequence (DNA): TGTGCCAGCAGCTTAGTAAATGAAAAACTGTTTTTT. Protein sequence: CASSLVNEKLFF.

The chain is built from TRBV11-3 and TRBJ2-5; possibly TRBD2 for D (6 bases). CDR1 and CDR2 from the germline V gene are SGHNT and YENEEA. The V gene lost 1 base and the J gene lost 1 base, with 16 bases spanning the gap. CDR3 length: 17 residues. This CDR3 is CASSLGRWGEVQETQYF. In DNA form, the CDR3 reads TGTGCCAGCAGCTTAGGTCGCTGGGGGGAGGTCCAAGAGACCCAGTACTTC. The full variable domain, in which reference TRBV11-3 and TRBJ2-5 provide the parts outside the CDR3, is EAGVVQSPRYKIIEKKQPVAFWCNPISGHNTLYWYLQNLGQGPELLIRYENEEAVDDSQLPKDRFSAERLKGVDSTLKIQPAELGDSAVYLCASSLGRWGEVQETQYFGPGTRLLVL.

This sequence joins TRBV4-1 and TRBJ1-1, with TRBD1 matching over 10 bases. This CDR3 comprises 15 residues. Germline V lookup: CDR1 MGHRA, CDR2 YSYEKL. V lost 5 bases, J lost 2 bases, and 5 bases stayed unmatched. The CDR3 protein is CASSFRDRGNTEAFF. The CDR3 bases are TGCGCCAGCAGCTTCCGGGACAGGGGAAACACTGAAGCTTTCTTT.